The sequence of this TCR beta chain was determined in a study of pediatric ulcerative colitis. CDR3 size: 13 residues. Deletions cut 2 bases from V and 1 base from J, with 8 bases between. The germline V gene encodes CDR1 SQVTM and CDR2 ANQGSEA. Blood was drawn at the time of colonoscopy. Generated by immunoSEQ multiplex PCR, the TCRdb table keeps only in-frame clones and is missing some. The data show 45,000 to 75,000 clones, with about 90% seen just once and approximately 1.5% held by the top ten. Study results and caveats: Repertoires came from total lymphocyte DNA, not specific subsets.

Concerning this clone itself: Its target is unknown.

Source material: blood. The chain has TRBV29-1 and TRBJ1-1; D is undetermined. The source of this sequence is a boy aged 5-17 years who was a control in a study of pediatric ulcerative colitis. CDR3 nucleotide sequence: TGCAGCGTTGAAAGGATCGCGAACACTGAAGCTTTCTTT. Protein sequence: CSVERIANTEAFF.